The 9 T cell receptor beta chains below were found in one sample sequenced in a study of T cell clonality in common variable immunodeficiency. Assay used: immunoSEQ multiplex PCR; TCRdb lists only in-frame clones, some missing. The sample lists under 35,000 clones, none appearing once, the ten largest making up under 4.5%. Specimen: peripheral blood mononuclear cells. The receptor set was obtained from a person between 18 and 70 years old in good health.

This clone appeared many times. The read finishes 3 residues shy of the CDR3 end, and the germline J gene is used to complete it. The rearrangement links TRBV5-6 to TRBJ2-5; no clear D gene. The CDR3 sequence is 14 residues long. With 4 bases removed from V and 2 bases from J, the gap between germline ends came to 12 bases. In germline, CDR1 is SGHDT, CDR2 YYEEEE. CDR3 protein: CASSRGHPQETQYF. CDR3 bases read: TGTGCCAGCAGCCGAGGCCACCCTCAAGAGACC.

This clone was detected ten times or more. Read data end 3 residues before the CDR3 end; the end is taken from the germline J gene. This chain uses TRBV7-2 with TRBJ1-5; tentatively, D is TRBD1 (5 bases). Germline lookup yields CDR1 SGHTA and CDR2 FQGNSA. The V gene lost 1 base and the J gene lost 3 bases, with 10 bases spanning the gap. The CDR3 loop spans 15 amino acids. Incomplete CDR3 DNA: TGTGCCAGCAGCTTAGTATCGGGGGTCAATCAGCCC. Translating gives CASSLVSGVNQP. The full CDR3 reads CASSLVSGVNQPQHF.

At least ten counts were recorded for this clone. With the read ending 3 residues before the CDR3 end, the germline J gene is used to fill in that end. The V gene is TRBV14, the J gene TRBJ2-3, with TRBD2 matching over 13 bases. Per the germline V gene, CDR1 is SGHDN and CDR2 is FVKESK. This CDR3 is 14 amino acids long. CDR3 in amino acids: CASRRTSGRETQYF. CDR3 DNA, as far as it was read: TGTGCCAGCAGACGGACTAGCGGGAGAGAGACG.

This clone has ten or more counts. The CDR3 end is not reached by the read, which stops 3 residues before it; the germline J gene fills it in. The chain combines TRBV5-4 with TRBJ2-3, with 7 nucleotides matching TRBD2. Germline lookup yields CDR1 SGHNT and CDR2 YYREEE (reference sequence). CDR3 length: 13 amino acids. This CDR3 is CASSFGGKETQYF. The covered CDR3 bases are TGTGCCAGCAGCTTCGGGGGGAAAGAGACG.

In this sample, this clone turned up many times. Read data end 3 residues before the CDR3 end; the end is taken from the germline J gene. The genes are TRBV20-1 and TRBJ2-5; 9 bases are shared with TRBD1. The CDR3 length is 14 residues. Losses at the gene ends were 6 bases for V and 5 bases for J; bases not matched to a gene: 10. Germline CDR1 reads DFQATT; CDR2 reads SNEGSKA (reference sequence). The CDR3 loop is CSATPRTGEETQYF. The CDR3 DNA, read in part, is TGCAGTGCCACACCCCGGACAGGGGAGGAGACC.

This clone was recorded a few times. The read finishes 3 residues shy of the CDR3 end, and the germline J gene is used to complete it. The gene calls are TRBV11-2 and TRBJ1-4, with 7 positions matching TRBD1. The CDR3 loop spans 14 amino acids. CDR1 SGHAT and CDR2 FQNNGV come from the germline V gene. This chain's CDR3 is CASSLETTGVVLFF. CDR3 bases read: TGTGCCAGCAGCTTAGAGACTACAGGGGTCGTA.

Ten or more counts support this clone. The CDR3 extends 3 residues past the end of the read, so its final part is completed from the germline J gene. The chain has TRBV19 and TRBJ2-5; no reliable D call. In germline, CDR1 is LNHDA, CDR2 SQIVND (reference sequence). The V gene lost 4 bases and the J gene lost 1 base, with 7 bases spanning the gap. This CDR3 has 13 amino acids. The CDR3 here is CASSSGLQETQYF. CDR3 bases read: TGTGCCAGTAGTAGCGGTCTCCAAGAGACC.

This clone has at least ten counts. The CDR3 extends 3 residues past the end of the read, so its final part is completed from the germline J gene. The chain joins TRBV7-9 to TRBJ1-1; no definite D call. Germline CDR1 and CDR2: SEHNR and FQNEAQ (reference sequence). Trimming cost V 1 base and J 3 bases, with 6 bases left between them. CDR3 length equals 13 residues. The sequenced CDR3 bases are TGTGCCAGCAGCTTAGTAACAGACACTGAA. Amino acids: CASSLVTDTE. In full, the CDR3 reads CASSLVTDTEAFF.

This clone was found many times. The read ends 3 residues early relative to the CDR3; the germline J gene fills the gap. The genes are TRBV20-1 and TRBJ2-7; D gene uncertain. V lost 1 base and J 0 bases, leaving 10 bases between the germline ends. Per the germline V gene, CDR1 is DFQATT and CDR2 is SNEGSKA (reference sequence). The CDR3 covers 14 residues. CDR3 protein: CSARVLLFSYEQYF. CDR3 DNA (partial): TGCAGTGCTAGAGTTCTACTCTTCTCCTACGAG.